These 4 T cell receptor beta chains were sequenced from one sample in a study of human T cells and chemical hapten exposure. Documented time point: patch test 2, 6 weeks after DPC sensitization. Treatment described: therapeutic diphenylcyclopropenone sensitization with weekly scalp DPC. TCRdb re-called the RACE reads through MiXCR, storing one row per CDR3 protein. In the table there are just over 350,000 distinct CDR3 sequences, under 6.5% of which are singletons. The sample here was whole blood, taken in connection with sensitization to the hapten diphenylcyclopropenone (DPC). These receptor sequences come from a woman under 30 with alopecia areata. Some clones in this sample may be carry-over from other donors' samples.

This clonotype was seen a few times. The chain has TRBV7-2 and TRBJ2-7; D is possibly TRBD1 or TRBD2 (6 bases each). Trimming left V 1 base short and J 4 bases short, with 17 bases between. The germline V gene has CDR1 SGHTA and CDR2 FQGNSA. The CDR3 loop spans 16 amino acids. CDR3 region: CASSLVLGGTQYEQYF. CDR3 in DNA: TGTGCCAGCAGCTTAGTCTTGGGGGGCACGCAGTACGAGCAGTACTTC. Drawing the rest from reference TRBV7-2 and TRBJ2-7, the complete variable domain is GAGVSQSPSNKVTEKGKDVELRCDPISGHTALYWYRQSLGQGLEFLIYFQGNSAPDKSGLPSDRFSAERTGGSVSTLTIQRTQQEDSAVYLCASSLVLGGTQYEQYFGPGTRLTVT.

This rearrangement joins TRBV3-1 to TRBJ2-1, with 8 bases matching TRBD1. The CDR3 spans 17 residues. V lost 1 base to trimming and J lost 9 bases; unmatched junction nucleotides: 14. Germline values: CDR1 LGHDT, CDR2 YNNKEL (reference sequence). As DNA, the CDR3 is TGTGCCAGCAGCCAAGCTAACCGGGACAGGTCCGACGGTGAGCAGTTCTTC. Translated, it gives CASSQANRDRSDGEQFF.

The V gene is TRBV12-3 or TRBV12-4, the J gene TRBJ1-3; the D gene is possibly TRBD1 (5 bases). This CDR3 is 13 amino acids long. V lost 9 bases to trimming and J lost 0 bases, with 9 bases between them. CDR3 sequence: CASDSYSGNTIYF. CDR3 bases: TGTGCCAGTGACAGTTACTCTGGAAACACCATATATTTT.

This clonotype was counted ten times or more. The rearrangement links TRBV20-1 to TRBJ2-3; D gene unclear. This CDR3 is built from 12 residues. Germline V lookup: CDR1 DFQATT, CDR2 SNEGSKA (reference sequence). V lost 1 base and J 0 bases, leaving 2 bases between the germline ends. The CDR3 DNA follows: TGCAGTGCTAGAGTCAGCACAGATACGCAGTATTTT. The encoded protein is CSARVSTDTQYF.